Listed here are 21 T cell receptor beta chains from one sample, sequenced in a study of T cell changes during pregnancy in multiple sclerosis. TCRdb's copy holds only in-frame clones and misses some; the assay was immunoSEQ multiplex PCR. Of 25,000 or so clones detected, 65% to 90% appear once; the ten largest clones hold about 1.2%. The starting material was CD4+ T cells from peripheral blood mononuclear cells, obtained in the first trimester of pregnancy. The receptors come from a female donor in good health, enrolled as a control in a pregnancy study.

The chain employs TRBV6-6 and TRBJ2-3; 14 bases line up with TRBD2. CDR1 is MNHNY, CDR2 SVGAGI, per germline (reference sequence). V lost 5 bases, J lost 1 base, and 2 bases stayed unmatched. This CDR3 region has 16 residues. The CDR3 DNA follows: TGTGCCAGCAGTCCGGGACTAGCGGGGGGCACAGATACGCAGTATTTT. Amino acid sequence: CASSPGLAGGTDTQYF.

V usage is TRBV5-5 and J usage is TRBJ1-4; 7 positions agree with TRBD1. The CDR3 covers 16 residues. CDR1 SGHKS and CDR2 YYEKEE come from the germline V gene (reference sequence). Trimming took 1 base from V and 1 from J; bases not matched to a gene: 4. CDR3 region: CASSLRRQGTNEKLFF. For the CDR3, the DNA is TGTGCCAGCAGCTTGCGACGACAGGGAACTAATGAAAAACTGTTTTTT.

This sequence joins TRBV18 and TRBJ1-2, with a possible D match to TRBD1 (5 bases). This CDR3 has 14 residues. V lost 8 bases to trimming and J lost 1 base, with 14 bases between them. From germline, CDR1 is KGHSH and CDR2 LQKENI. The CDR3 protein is CASRPPGDNYGYTF. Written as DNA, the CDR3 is TGTGCCAGCCGGCCCCCGGGGGATAACTATGGCTACACCTTC.

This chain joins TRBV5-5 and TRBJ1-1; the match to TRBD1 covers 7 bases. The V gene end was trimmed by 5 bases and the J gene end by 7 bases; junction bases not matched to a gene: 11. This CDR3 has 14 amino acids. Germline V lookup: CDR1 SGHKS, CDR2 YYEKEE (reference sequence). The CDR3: CASRTKTGEIEAFF. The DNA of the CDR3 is TGTGCCAGCAGGACCAAAACAGGGGAGATTGAAGCTTTCTTT.

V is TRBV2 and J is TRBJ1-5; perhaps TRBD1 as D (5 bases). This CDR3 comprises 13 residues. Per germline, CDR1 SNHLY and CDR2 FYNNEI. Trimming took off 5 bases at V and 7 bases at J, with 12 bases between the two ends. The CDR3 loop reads CASSSGGEQPQHF. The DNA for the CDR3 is TGTGCCAGCAGTTCGGGAGGGGAACAGCCCCAGCATTTT.

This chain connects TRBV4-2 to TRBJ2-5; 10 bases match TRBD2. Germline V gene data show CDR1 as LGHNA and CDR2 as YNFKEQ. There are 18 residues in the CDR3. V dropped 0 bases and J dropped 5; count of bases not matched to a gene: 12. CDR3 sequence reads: CASSQDRGTSGDRETQYF. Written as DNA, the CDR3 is TGTGCCAGCAGCCAAGATAGGGGTACTAGCGGGGACAGGGAGACCCAGTACTTC.

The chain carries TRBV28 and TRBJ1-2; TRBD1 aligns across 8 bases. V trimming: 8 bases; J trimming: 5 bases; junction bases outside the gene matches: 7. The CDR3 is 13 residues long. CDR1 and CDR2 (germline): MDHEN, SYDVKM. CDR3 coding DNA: TGTGCCAGCCGAGGACAGGGTGGATATGGCTACACCTTC. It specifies CASRGQGGYGYTF.

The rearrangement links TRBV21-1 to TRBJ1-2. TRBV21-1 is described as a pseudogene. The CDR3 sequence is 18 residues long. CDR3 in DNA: TGTGCCAGCAGCAAAGGCGTTCGGTCTCCCCGGGAACATTATGGCTACACCTTC. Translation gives CASSKGVRSPREHYGYTF.

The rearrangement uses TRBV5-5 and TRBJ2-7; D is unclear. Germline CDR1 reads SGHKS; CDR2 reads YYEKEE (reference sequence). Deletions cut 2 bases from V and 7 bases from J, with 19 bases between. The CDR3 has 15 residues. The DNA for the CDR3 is TGTGCCAGCAGCTTATCTACAGTGGAAACTGGAGAGCAGTACTTC. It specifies CASSLSTVETGEQYF.

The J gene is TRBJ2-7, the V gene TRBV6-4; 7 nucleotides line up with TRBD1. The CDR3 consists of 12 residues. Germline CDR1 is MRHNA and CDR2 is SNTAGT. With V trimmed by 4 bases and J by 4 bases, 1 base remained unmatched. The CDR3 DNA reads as TGTGCCAGCAGTGGCAGGGGGTACGAGCAGTACTTC. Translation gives CASSGRGYEQYF.

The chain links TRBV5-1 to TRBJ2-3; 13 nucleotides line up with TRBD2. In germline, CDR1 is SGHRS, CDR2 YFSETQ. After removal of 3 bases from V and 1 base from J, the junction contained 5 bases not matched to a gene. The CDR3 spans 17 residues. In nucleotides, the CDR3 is TGCGCCAGCAGCTCGCCCGGACTAGCGGGGGGCACAGATACGCAGTATTTT. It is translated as CASSSPGLAGGTDTQYF.

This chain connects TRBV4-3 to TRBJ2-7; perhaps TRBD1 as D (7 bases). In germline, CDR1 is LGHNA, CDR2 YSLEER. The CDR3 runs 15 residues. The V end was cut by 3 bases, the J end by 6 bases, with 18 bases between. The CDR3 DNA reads TGCGCCAGCAGCCAGATCCGACAGGGAGGCTTCGAGCAGTACTTC. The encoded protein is CASSQIRQGGFEQYF.

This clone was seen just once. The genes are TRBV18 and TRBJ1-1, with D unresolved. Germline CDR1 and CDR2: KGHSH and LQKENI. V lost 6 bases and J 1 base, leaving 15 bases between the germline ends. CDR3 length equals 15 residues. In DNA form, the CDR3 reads TGTGCCAGCTCGCCTCGGTACGGGGAGAACACTGAAGCTTTCTTT. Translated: CASSPRYGENTEAFF.

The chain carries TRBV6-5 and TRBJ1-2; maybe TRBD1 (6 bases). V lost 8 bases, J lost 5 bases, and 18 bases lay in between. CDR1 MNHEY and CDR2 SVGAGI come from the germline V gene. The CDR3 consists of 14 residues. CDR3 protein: CASLSTGLPYGYTF. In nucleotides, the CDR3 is TGTGCCAGCCTTTCGACAGGACTGCCGTATGGCTACACCTTC.

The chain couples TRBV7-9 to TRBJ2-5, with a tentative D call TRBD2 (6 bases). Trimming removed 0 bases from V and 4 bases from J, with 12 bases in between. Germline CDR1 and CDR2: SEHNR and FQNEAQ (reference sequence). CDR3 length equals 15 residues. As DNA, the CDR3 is TGTGCCAGCAGCTTAGCTGGGACTGGGCCAGAGACCCAGTACTTC. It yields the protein CASSLAGTGPETQYF.

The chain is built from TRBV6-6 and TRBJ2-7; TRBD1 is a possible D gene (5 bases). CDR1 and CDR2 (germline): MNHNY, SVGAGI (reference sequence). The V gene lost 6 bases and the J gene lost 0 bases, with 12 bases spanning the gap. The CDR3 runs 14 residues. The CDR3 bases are TGTGCCAGCAGCGTACAGGAGAGCTCCTACGAGCAGTACTTC. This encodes CASSVQESSYEQYF.

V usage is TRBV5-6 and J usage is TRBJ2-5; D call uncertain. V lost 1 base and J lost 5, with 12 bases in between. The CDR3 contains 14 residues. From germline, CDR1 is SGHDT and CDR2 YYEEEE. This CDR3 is CASSLSPAKETQYF. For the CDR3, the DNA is TGTGCCAGCAGCTTGTCGCCTGCGAAGGAGACCCAGTACTTC.

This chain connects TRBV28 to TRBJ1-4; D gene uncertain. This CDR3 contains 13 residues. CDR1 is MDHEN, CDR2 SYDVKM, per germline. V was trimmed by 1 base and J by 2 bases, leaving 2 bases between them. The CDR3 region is CASSLSTNEKLFF. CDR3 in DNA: TGTGCCAGCAGTTTATCGACTAATGAAAAACTGTTTTTT.

This CDR3 is CASSLLAGGNTIYF. The CDR3 nucleotides are TGTGCCAGCAGTTTACTTGCAGGGGGAAACACCATATATTTT. The chain has TRBV28 and TRBJ1-3, with D tentatively TRBD1 (5 bases). CDR1 is MDHEN and CDR2 is SYDVKM in the germline V gene. The CDR3 runs 14 residues. The germline V and J ends were trimmed by 2 bases and 4 bases, with 9 bases remaining between them. The full variable domain, completed using reference TRBV28 and TRBJ1-3, is DVKVTQSSRYLVKRTGEKVFLECVQDMDHENMFWYRQDPGLGLRLIYFSYDVKMKEKGDIPEGYSVSREKKERFSLILESASTNQTSMYLCASSLLAGGNTIYFGEGSWLTVV.

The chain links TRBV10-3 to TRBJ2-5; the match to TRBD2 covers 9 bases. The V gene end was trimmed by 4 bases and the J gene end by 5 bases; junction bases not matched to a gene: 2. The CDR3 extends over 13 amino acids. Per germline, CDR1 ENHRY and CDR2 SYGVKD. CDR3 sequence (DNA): TGTGCCATCAGTGGCGGGAGGGCCGAGACCCAGTACTTC. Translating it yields CAISGGRAETQYF.

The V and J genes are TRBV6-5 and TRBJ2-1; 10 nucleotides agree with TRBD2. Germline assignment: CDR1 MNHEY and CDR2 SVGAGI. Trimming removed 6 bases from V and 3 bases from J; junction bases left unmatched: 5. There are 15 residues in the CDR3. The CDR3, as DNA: TGTGCCAGCAGCCCTGGACTAGCGGTCTACAATGAGCAGTTCTTC. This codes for CASSPGLAVYNEQFF.